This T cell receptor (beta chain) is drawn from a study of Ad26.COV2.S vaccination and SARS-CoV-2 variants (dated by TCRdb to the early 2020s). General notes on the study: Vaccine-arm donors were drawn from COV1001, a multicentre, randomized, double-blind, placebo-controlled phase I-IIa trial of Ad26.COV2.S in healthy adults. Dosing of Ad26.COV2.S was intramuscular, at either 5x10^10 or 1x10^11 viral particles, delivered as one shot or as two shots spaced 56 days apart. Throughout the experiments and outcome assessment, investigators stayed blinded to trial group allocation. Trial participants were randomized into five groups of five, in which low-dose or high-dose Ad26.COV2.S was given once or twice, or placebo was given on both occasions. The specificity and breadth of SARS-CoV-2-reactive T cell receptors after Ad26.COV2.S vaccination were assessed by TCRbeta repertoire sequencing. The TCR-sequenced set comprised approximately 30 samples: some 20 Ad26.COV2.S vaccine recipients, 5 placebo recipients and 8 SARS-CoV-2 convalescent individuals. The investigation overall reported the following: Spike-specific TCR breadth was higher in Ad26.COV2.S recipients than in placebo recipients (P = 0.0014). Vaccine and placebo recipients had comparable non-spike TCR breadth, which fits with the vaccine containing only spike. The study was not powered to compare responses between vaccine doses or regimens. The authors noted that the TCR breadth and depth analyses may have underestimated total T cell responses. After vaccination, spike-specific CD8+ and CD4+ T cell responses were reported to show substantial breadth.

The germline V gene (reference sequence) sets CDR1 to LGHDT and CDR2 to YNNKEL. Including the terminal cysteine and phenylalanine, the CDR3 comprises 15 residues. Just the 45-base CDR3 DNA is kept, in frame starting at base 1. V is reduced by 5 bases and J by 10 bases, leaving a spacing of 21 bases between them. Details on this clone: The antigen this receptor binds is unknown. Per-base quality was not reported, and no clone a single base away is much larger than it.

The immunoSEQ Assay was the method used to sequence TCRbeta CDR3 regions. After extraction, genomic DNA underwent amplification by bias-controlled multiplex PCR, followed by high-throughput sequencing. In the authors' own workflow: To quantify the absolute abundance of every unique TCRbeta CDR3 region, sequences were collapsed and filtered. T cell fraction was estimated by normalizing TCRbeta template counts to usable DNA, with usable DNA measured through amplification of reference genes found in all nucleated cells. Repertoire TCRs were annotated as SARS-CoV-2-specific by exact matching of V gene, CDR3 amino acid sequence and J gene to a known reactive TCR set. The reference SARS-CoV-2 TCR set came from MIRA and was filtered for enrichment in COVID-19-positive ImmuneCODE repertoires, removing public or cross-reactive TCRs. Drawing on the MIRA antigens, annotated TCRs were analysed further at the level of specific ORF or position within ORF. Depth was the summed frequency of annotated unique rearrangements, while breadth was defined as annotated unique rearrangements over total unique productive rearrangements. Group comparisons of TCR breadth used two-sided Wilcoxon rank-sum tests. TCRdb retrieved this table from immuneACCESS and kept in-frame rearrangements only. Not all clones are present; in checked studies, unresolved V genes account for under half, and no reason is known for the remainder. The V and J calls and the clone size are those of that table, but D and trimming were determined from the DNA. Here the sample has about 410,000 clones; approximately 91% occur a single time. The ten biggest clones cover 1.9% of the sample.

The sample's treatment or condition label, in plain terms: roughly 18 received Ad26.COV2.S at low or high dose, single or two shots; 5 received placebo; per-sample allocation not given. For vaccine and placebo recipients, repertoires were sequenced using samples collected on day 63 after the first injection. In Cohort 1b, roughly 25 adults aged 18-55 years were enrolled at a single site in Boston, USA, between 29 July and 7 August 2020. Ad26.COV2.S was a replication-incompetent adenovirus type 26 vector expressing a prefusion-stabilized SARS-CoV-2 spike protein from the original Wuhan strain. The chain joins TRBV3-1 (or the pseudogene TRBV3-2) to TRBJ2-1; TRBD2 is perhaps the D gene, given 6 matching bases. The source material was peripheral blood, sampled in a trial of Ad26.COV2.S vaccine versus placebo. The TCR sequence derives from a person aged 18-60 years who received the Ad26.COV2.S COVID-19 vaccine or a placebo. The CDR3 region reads CASSERGGRSLEQFF. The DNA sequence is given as TGTGCCAGCAGCGAACGAGGTGGGAGGTCGCTGGAGCAGTTCTTC.